This TCR beta chain was recorded in a study of cytomegalovirus exposure and HLA in healthy donors. The table lists this clone with a few counts. The primer mix had 60 Vbeta and 13 Jbeta primers. Produced via immunoSEQ multiplex PCR; TCRdb's table is partial and in-frame only. This table has approximately 130,000 clones, around four fifths appearing once. Germline-derived CDR1 and CDR2 are MNHEY and SVGAGI. V dropped 1 base and J dropped 10 bases, with 11 bases sitting between them. The length of the CDR3 is 13 residues. The chain uses TRBV6-5 and TRBJ1-5, with D possibly being TRBD1 (5 bases). This TCR derives from a boy younger than 18 in good health and CMV-seronegative. The sample consisted of PBMCs. In nucleotides, the CDR3 is TGTGCCAGCAGTTACTATGGCGGGGGTCCCCAGCATTTT. Translation: CASSYYGGGPQHF.